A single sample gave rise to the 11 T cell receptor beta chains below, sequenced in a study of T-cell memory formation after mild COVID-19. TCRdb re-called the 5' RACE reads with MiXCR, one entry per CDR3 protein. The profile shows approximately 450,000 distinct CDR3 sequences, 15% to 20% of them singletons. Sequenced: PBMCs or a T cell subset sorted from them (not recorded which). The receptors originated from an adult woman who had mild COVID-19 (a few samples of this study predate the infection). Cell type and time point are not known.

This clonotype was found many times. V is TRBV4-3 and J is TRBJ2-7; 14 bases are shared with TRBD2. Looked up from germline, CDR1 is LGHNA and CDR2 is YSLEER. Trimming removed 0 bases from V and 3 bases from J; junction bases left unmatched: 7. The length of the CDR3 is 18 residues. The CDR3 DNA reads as TGCGCCAGCAGCCAAGAACCCTTGGGACTAGCGGGAGTCTACGAGCAGTACTTC. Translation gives CASSQEPLGLAGVYEQYF.

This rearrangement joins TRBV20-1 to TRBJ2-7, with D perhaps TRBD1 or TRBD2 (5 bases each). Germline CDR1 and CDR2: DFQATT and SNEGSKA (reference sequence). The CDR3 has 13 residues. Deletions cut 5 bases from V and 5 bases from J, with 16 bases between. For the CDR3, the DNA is TGCAGTGCTGGTGGGGGTGAGGGCGACGAGCAGTACTTC. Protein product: CSAGGGEGDEQYF.

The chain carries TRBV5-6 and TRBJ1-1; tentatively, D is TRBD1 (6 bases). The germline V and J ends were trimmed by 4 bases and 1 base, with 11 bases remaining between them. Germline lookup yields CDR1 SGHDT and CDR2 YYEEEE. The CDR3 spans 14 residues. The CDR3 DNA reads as TGTGCCAGCAGCGGGGGCGACCCGAACACTGAAGCTTTCTTT. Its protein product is CASSGGDPNTEAFF.

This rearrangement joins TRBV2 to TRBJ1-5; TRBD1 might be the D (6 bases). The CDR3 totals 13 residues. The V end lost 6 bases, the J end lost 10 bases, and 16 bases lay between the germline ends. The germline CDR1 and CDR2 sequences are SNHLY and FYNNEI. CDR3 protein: CASSVYRDKPQHF. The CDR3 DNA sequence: TGTGCCAGCAGCGTTTACCGGGACAAACCCCAGCATTTT.

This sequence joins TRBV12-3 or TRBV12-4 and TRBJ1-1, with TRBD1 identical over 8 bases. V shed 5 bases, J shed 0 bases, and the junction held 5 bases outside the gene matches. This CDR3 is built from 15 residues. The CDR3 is CASSDRGAMNTEAFF. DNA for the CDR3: TGTGCCAGCAGTGACAGGGGCGCGATGAACACTGAAGCTTTCTTT.

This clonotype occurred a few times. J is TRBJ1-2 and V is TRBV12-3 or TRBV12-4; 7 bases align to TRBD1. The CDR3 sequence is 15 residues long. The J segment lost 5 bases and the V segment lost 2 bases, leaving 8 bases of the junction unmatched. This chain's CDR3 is CASSLRDSFLYGYTF. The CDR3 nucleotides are TGTGCCAGCAGTTTACGGGACAGCTTCCTTTATGGCTACACCTTC.

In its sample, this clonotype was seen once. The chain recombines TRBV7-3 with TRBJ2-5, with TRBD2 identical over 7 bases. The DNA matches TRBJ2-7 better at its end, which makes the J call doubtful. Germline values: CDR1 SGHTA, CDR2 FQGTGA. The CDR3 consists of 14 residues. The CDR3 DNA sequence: TGTGCCAGCAGCTTATCTGGGGGGGGTTTCGAGCAGTACTTC. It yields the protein CASSLSGGGFEQYF.

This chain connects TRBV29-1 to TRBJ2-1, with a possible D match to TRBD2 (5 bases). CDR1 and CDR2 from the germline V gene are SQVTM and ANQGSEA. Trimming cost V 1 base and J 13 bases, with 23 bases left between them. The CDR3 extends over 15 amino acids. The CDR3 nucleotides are TGCAGCGTTGAAGTGAGGGCGCCAGTCCTTCCACCACAGTTCTTC. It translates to CSVEVRAPVLPPQFF.

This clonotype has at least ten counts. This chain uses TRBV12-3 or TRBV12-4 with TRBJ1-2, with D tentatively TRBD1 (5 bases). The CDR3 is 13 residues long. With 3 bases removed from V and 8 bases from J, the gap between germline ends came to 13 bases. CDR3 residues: CASSLGQGGGYTF. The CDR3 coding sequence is TGTGCCAGCAGTTTGGGGCAGGGAGGCGGCTACACCTTC.

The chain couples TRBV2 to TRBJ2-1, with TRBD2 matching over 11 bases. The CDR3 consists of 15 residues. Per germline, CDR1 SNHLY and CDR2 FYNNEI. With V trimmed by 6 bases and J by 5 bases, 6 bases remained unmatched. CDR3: CASRDSGRVDNEQFF. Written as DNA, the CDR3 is TGTGCCAGCAGGGATAGCGGGAGGGTCGACAATGAGCAGTTCTTC.

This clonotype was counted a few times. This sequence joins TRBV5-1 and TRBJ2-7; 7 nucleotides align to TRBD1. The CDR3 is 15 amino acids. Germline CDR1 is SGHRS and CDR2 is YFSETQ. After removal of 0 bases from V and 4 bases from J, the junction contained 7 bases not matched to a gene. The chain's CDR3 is CASSLAPGQTYEQYF. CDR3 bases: TGCGCCAGCAGCTTGGCACCGGGACAGACGTACGAGCAGTACTTC.